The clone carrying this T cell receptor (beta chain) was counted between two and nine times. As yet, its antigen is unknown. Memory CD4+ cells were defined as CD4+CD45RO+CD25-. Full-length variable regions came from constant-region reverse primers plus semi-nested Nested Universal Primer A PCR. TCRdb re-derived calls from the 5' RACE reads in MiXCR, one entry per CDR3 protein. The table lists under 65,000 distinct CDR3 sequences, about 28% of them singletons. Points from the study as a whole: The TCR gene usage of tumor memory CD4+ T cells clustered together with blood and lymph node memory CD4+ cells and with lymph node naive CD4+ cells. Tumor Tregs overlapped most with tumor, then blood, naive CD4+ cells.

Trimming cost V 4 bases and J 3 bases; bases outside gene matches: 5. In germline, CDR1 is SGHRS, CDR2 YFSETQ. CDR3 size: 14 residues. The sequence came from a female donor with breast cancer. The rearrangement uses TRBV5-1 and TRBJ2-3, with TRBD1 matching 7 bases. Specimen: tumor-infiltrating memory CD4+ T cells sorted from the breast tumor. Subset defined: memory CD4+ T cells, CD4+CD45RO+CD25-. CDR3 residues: CASSRSRGTDTQYF. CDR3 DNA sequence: TGCGCCAGCAGCCGGAGCAGGGGGACAGATACGCAGTATTTT.